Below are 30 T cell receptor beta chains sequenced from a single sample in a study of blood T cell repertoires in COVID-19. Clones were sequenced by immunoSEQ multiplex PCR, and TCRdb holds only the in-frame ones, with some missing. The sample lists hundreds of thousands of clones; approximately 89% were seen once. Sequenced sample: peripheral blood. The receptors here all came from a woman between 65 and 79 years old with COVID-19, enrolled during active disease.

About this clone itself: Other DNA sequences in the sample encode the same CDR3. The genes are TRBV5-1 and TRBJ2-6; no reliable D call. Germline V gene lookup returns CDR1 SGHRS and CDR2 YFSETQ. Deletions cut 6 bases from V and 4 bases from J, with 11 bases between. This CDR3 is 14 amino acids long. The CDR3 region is CASTQAPGANVLTF. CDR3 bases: TGCGCCAGCACCCAAGCTCCGGGGGCCAACGTCCTGACTTTC.

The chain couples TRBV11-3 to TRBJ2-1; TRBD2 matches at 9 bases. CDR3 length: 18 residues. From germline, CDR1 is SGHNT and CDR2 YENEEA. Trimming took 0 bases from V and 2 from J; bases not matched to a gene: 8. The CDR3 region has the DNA TGTGCCAGCAGCTTAGAGGGCCTAGCGGGATTAACCTACAATGAGCAGTTCTTC. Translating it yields CASSLEGLAGLTYNEQFF.

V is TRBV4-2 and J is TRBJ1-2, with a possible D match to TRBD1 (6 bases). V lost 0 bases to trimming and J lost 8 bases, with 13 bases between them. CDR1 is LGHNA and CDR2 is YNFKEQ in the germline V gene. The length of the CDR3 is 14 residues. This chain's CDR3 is CASSQDVQGRGYTF. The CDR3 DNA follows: TGTGCCAGCAGCCAAGATGTACAGGGACGAGGCTACACCTTC.

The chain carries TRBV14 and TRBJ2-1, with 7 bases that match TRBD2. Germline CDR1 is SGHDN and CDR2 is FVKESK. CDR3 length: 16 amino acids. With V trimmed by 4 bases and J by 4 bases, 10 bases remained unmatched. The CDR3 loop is CASSPGGRGTYNEQFF. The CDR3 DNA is TGTGCCAGCAGCCCCGGAGGGAGGGGTACTTACAATGAGCAGTTCTTC.

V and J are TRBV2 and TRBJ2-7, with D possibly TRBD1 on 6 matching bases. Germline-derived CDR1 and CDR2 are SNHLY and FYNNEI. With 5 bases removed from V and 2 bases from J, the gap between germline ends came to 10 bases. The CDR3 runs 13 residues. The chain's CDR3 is CASSNRAAYEQYF. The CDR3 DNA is TGTGCCAGCAGTAACAGGGCCGCCTACGAGCAGTACTTC.

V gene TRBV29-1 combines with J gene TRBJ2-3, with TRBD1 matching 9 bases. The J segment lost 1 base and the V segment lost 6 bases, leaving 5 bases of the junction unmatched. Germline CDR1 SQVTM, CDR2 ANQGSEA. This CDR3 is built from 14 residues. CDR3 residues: CSVGGQGGTDTQYF. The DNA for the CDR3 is TGCAGCGTCGGGGGACAGGGTGGCACAGATACGCAGTATTTT.

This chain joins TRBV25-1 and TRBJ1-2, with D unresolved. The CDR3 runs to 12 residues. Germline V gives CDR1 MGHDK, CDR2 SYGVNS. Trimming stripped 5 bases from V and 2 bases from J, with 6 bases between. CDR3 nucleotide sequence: TGTGCCAGCAGTACAGTAAACTATGGCTACACCTTC. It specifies CASSTVNYGYTF.

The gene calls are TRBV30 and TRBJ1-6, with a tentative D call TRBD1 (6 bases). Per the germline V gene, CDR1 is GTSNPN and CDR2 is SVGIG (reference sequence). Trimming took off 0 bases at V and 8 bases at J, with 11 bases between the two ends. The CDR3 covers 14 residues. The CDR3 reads CAWSVQGRHSPLHF. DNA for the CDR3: TGTGCCTGGAGTGTACAGGGCAGGCATTCACCCCTCCACTTT.

The CDR3 reads CASSYSQGNPFF. In DNA form, the CDR3 reads TGTGCCAGCAGTTACAGTCAGGGGAACCCGTTTTTT. The V call is TRBV6-2 or TRBV6-3, the J call TRBJ2-2, with D possibly TRBD1 on 6 matching bases. The CDR3 length is 12 residues. V gave up 2 bases and J gave up 16 bases, with 14 bases separating them. CDR1 is MNHEY and CDR2 is SVGEGT in the germline V gene.

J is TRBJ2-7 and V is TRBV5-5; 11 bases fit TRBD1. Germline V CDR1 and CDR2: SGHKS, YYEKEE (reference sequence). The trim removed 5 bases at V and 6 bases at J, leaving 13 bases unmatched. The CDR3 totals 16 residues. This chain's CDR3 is CASSPYPGTGGSEQYF. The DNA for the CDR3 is TGTGCCAGCAGTCCCTACCCGGGGACAGGGGGTTCCGAGCAGTACTTC.

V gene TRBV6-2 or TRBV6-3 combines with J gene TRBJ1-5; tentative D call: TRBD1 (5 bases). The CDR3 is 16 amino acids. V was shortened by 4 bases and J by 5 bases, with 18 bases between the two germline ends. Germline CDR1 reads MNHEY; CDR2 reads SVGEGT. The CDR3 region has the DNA TGTGCCAGCAGTTCTTCAGGCTTGGGGGGGTATCAGCCCCAGCATTTT. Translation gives CASSSSGLGGYQPQHF.

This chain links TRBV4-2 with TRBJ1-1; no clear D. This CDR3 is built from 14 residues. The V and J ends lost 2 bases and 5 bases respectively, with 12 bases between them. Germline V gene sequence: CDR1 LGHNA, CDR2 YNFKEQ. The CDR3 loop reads CASSQPSGRTEAFF. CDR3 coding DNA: TGTGCCAGCAGCCAACCCAGCGGGAGGACTGAAGCTTTCTTT.

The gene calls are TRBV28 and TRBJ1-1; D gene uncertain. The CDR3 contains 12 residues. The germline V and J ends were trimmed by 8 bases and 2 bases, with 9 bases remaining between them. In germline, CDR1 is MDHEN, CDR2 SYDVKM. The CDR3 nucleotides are TGTGCCAGCCTCAGGCTCAACACTGAAGCTTTCTTT. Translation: CASLRLNTEAFF.

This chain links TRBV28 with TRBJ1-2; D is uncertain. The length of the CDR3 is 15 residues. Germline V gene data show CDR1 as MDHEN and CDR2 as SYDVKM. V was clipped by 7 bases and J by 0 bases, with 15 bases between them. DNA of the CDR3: TGTGCCAGCAATCTACCAGGATTAGCTAACTATGGCTACACCTTC. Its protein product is CASNLPGLANYGYTF.

CDR3 sequence (DNA): TGTGCCAGCAGCCCACCGGGGTCTGGCAATGAGCAGTTCTTC. Translation: CASSPPGSGNEQFF. The rearrangement links TRBV7-9 to TRBJ2-1; possible D gene TRBD2, 5 bases. The CDR3 is 14 residues long. Between the trimmed V and J ends, which lost 5 bases and 6 bases, there was a span of 14 bases. Per the germline V gene, CDR1 is SEHNR and CDR2 is FQNEAQ (reference sequence).

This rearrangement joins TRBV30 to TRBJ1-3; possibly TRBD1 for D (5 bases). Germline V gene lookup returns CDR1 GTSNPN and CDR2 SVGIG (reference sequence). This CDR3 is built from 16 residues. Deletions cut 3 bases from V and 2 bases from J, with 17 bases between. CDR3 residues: CAWRLRGKVTGNTIYF. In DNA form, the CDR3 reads TGTGCCTGGAGACTGCGGGGCAAAGTAACTGGAAACACCATATATTTT.

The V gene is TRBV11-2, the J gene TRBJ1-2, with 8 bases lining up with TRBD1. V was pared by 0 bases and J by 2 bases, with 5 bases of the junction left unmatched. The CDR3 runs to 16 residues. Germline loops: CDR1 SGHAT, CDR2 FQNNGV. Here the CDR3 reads CASSLDRGHPNYGYTF. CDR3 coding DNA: TGTGCCAGCAGCTTAGACAGGGGGCATCCAAACTATGGCTACACCTTC. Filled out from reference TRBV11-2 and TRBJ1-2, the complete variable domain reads EAGVAQSPRYKIIEKRQSVAFWCNPISGHATLYWYQQILGQGPKLLIQFQNNGVVDDSQLPKDRFSAERLKGVDSTLKIQPAKLEDSAVYLCASSLDRGHPNYGYTFGSGTRLTVV.

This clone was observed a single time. Here the CDR3 reads CASSSDRGAQINGNTIYF. Here the CDR3 DNA reads TGTGCCAGCAGCTCGGACAGGGGCGCCCAAATTAACGGAAACACCATATATTTT. The chain is built from TRBV5-6 and TRBJ1-3; 9 bases fit TRBD1. V lost 3 bases to trimming and J lost 4 bases; unmatched junction nucleotides: 14. Germline CDR1 and CDR2: SGHDT and YYEEEE. This CDR3 is 18 amino acids long.

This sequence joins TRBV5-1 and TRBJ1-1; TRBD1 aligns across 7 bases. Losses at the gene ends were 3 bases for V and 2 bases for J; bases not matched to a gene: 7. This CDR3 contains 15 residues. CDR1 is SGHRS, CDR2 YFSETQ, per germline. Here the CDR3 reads CASSWAGTANTEAFF. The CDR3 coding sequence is TGCGCCAGCAGCTGGGCCGGGACAGCTAACACTGAAGCTTTCTTT.

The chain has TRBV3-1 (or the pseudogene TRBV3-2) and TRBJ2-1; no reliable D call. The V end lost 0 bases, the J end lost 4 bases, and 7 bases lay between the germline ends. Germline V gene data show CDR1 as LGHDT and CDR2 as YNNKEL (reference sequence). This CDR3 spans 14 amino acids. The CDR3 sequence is CASSQEAEYNEQFF. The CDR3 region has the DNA TGTGCCAGCAGCCAAGAGGCGGAGTACAATGAGCAGTTCTTC.

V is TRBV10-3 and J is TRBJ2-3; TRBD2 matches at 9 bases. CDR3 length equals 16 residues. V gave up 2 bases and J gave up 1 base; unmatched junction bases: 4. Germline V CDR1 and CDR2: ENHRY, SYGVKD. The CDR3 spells CAISEPRTSGTDTQYF. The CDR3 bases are TGTGCCATCAGTGAGCCACGGACTAGCGGCACAGATACGCAGTATTTT.

CDR3 nucleotide sequence: TGTGCCCCACGAGGACAGGGTGGCGATACGCAGTATTTT. It is translated as CAPRGQGGDTQYF. The chain employs TRBV24-1 and TRBJ2-3, with TRBD1 identical over 8 bases. CDR1 is KGHDR and CDR2 is SFDVKD in the germline V gene. Unmatched junction bases numbered 10, after V lost 12 bases and J lost 6 bases. This CDR3 has 13 residues.

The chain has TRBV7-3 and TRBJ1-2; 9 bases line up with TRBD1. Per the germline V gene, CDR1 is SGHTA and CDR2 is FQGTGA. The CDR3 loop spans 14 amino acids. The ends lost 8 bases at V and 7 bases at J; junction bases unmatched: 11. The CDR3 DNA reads TGTGCCAGCCGGTGGGGACAGGGACGTGGTGGCTACACCTTC. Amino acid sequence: CASRWGQGRGGYTF.

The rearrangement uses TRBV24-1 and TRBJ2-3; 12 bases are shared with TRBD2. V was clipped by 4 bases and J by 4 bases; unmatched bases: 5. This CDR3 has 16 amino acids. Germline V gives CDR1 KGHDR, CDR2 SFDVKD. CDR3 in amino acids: CATSDRLAGDADTQYF. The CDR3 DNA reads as TGTGCCACCAGTGACCGACTAGCGGGAGACGCAGATACGCAGTATTTT.

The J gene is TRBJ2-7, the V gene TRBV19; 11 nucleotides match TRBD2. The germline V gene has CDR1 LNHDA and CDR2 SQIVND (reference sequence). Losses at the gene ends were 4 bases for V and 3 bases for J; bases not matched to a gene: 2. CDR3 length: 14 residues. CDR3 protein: CASSTGTSGYEQYF. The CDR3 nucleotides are TGTGCCAGTAGTACAGGGACTAGCGGCTACGAGCAGTACTTC.

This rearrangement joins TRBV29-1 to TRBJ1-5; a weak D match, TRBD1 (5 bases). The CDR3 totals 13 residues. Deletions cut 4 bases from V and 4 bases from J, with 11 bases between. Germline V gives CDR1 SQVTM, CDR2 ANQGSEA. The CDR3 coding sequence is TGCAGCGTTGTCAGGGATCCGAATCAGCCCCAGCATTTT. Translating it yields CSVVRDPNQPQHF.

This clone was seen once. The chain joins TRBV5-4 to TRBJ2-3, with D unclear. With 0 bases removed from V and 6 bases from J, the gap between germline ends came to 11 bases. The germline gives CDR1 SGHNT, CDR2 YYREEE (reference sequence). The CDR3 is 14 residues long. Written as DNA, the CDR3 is TGTGCCAGCAGCTTGGGTCTACTCCCCGATACGCAGTATTTT. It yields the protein CASSLGLLPDTQYF.

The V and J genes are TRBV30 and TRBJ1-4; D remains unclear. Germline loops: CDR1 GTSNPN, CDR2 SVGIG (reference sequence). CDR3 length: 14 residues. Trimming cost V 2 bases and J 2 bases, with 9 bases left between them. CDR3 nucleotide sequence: TGTGCCTGGAGTTCAGGTTTGACTAATGAAAAACTGTTTTTT. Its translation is CAWSSGLTNEKLFF.

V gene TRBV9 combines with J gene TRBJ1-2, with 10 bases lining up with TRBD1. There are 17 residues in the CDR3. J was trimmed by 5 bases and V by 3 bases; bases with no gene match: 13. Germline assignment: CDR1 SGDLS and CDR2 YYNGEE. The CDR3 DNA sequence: TGTGCCAGCAGCGCCGGAAGTAAGGGGACAGGGGTTTATGGCTACACCTTC. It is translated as CASSAGSKGTGVYGYTF.

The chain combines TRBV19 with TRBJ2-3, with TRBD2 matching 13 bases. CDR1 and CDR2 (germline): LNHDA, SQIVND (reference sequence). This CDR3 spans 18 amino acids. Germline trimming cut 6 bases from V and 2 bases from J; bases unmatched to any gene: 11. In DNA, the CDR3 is TGTGCCAGTAGCAAGACTAGCGGGAGGAGGGACCTCACAGATACGCAGTATTTT. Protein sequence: CASSKTSGRRDLTDTQYF.